This TCR beta chain was retrieved from a study of shared T cell receptors in the human thymus. Germline V gene data show CDR1 as MNHEY and CDR2 as SMNVEV (reference sequence). V gave up 6 bases and J gave up 4 bases, with 21 bases separating them. The CDR3 spans 16 residues. The table came from immunoSEQ multiplex PCR; TCRdb's copy has only in-frame clones and leaves some out. This sample has about 400,000 clones, with 95% found just once. This TCR was recovered from a human donor. What was sequenced was thymocytes. The V gene is TRBV27, the J gene TRBJ1-2, with D perhaps matching TRBD1 (6 bases). Written as DNA, the CDR3 is TGTGCCAGCAGAATCACAGTGGGGGGCGCGGGCTATGGCTACACCTTC. This gives the protein CASRITVGGAGYGYTF.